Each of the 29 T cell receptor beta chains below was sequenced from the same sample in a study of neurological immune-mediated disorders. One entry per CDR3 protein results from TCRdb running MiXCR on the 5' RACE reads. The sample gives roughly 38,000 distinct CDR3 sequences, more than 2% of which show up once; about 12% is in the top ten. What was sequenced was PBMCs. The source is a man aged 25 to 45 with multiple sclerosis.

This clonotype was seen repeatedly, ten times or more. The rearrangement uses TRBV13 and TRBJ2-7, with D unresolved. CDR3 length equals 14 residues. Looked up from germline, CDR1 is PRHDT and CDR2 is FYEKMQ (reference sequence). V lost 6 bases and J lost 2, with 14 bases in between. This chain's CDR3 is CASSPVDRPYEQYF. CDR3 nucleotide sequence: TGTGCCAGCAGTCCTGTCGATAGGCCCTACGAGCAGTACTTC.

In its sample, this clonotype was seen many times. Here the CDR3 reads CASTLRGGTAEQFF. For the CDR3, the DNA is TGTGCCAGCACCCTAAGGGGAGGGACGGCTGAGCAGTTCTTC. The gene calls are TRBV12-3 or TRBV12-4 and TRBJ2-1; 7 nucleotides agree with TRBD2. The V gene end was trimmed by 7 bases and the J gene end by 9 bases; junction bases not matched to a gene: 12. This CDR3 contains 14 residues.

This clonotype occurred a few times. The V call is TRBV28, the J call TRBJ2-1, with D tentatively TRBD2 (6 bases). The length of the CDR3 is 13 residues. CDR1 MDHEN and CDR2 SYDVKM come from the germline V gene. The ends were cut back, 6 bases at V and 4 bases at J, with 10 bases in the middle. The CDR3 nucleotides are TGTGCCAGCAGGGGACTTCTATACAATGAGCAGTTCTTC. It is translated as CASRGLLYNEQFF.

This clonotype was detected only a few times. This sequence may be a read error, since a much larger clone differs from it by one base. The gene calls are TRBV9 and TRBJ2-5, with 9 positions matching TRBD2. Germline V lookup: CDR1 SGDLS, CDR2 YYNGEE. The CDR3 sequence is 17 residues long. CDR3 sequence reads: CASSVEGGGGDQENQYF. The CDR3 nucleotides are TGTGCCAGCAGCGTAGAGGGCGGCGGGGGGGACCAAGAGAACCAGTACTTC.

In this sample, this clonotype turned up many times. This sequence joins TRBV7-6 and TRBJ2-5; D is perhaps TRBD2 (6 bases). The CDR3 covers 15 residues. Germline lookup yields CDR1 SGHVS and CDR2 FNYEAQ. Trimming left V 5 bases short and J 2 bases short, with 15 bases between. The CDR3 sequence is CASSGGWVRQETQYF. The CDR3 DNA is TGTGCCAGCAGCGGGGGGTGGGTGAGGCAAGAGACCCAGTACTTC.

This clonotype was recorded at least ten times. The V call is TRBV7-9, the J call TRBJ2-1; D may be TRBD1 (5 bases). CDR1 is SEHNR and CDR2 is FQNEAQ in the germline V gene (reference sequence). V dropped 4 bases and J dropped 6 bases, with 16 bases sitting between them. This CDR3 has 15 residues. DNA of the CDR3: TGTGCCAGCAGCTACCTTGCGGTAGGGGTCAATGAGCAGTTCTTC. Its protein product is CASSYLAVGVNEQFF.

This clonotype was counted a single time. A much bigger clone sits one base away, suggesting this may be a read error. The chain uses TRBV20-1 and TRBJ2-3; D might be TRBD2 (6 bases). V was trimmed by 4 bases and J by 4 bases, leaving 12 bases between them. This CDR3 comprises 13 residues. Germline assignment: CDR1 DFQATT and CDR2 SNEGSKA (reference sequence). The CDR3: CSAMAGRADTQYF. The DNA for the CDR3 is TGCAGTGCTATGGCGGGAAGGGCAGATACGCAGTATTTT.

This clonotype was counted only a few times. DNA for the CDR3: TGTGCCAGCAGCCCCGAGTTAGCGTCGTACCAAGAGACCCAGTACTTC. This codes for CASSPELASYQETQYF. The V gene is TRBV6-5, the J gene TRBJ2-5, with D possibly matching TRBD2 (5 bases). The CDR3 loop spans 16 amino acids. The ends were cut back, 6 bases at V and 0 bases at J, with 17 bases in the middle. Germline lookup yields CDR1 MNHEY and CDR2 SVGAGI.

In this sample, this clonotype turned up many times. The V gene is TRBV20-1, the J gene TRBJ1-2; D gene uncertain. Germline CDR1 is DFQATT and CDR2 is SNEGSKA (reference sequence). This CDR3 spans 13 amino acids. Trimming cost V 3 bases and J 3 bases, with 11 bases left between them. CDR3 nucleotides: TGCAGTGCTAGCCCCGACCGAGACTATGGCTACACCTTC. It yields the protein CSASPDRDYGYTF.

This clonotype showed up many times. The rearrangement joins TRBV25-1 to TRBJ2-1, with D maybe TRBD1 (6 bases). The germline V gene encodes CDR1 MGHDK and CDR2 SYGVNS. Trimming stripped 6 bases from V and 9 bases from J, with 9 bases between. The CDR3 is made up of 11 amino acids. The chain's CDR3 is CASRQGREQFF. CDR3 coding DNA: TGTGCCAGCAGACAGGGACGTGAGCAGTTCTTC.

The table lists this clonotype with many counts. The gene calls are TRBV7-2 and TRBJ1-1; D unresolved. Germline V gives CDR1 SGHTA, CDR2 FQGNSA. The CDR3 length is 13 residues. V lost 1 base, J lost 5 bases, and 8 bases lay in between. Here the CDR3 reads CASSLEPVTEAFF. Written as DNA, the CDR3 is TGTGCCAGCAGCTTAGAACCGGTAACTGAAGCTTTCTTT. The whole variable domain, remainder taken from reference TRBV7-2 and TRBJ1-1, is GAGVSQSPSNKVTEKGKDVELRCDPISGHTALYWYRQSLGQGLEFLIYFQGNSAPDKSGLPSDRFSAERTGGSVSTLTIQRTQQEDSAVYLCASSLEPVTEAFFGQGTRLTVV.

At least ten counts were recorded for this clonotype. The chain employs TRBV5-1 and TRBJ2-1, with D perhaps TRBD1 or TRBD2 (5 bases each). The germline V gene has CDR1 SGHRS and CDR2 YFSETQ. CDR3 size: 11 residues. Trimming took 5 bases from V and 7 from J, leaving 7 bases between them. CDR3 sequence reads: CASRRGNEQFF. The CDR3 DNA is TGCGCCAGCAGGAGGGGAAATGAGCAGTTCTTC.

There are many counts of this clonotype. The chain uses TRBV6-6 and TRBJ1-3; no firm D call. This CDR3 spans 14 amino acids. Per the germline V gene, CDR1 is MNHNY and CDR2 is SVGAGI (reference sequence). V shed 6 bases and J shed 1 base, with 10 bases lying between them. In DNA form, the CDR3 reads TGTGCCAGCAGCGGCACCGGGTCTGGAAACACCATATATTTT. Amino acids: CASSGTGSGNTIYF.

This clonotype came up many times. The V gene is TRBV10-3, the J gene TRBJ2-7, with D possibly TRBD1 on 6 matching bases. Germline assignment: CDR1 ENHRY and CDR2 SYGVKD. The CDR3 runs 14 residues. V was clipped by 1 base and J by 3 bases, with 10 bases between them. Here the CDR3 DNA reads TGTGCCATCAGTGAGTGGGACACAATCTACGAGCAGTACTTC. This sequence encodes CAISEWDTIYEQYF.

This clonotype appeared many times. The gene calls are TRBV12-3 or TRBV12-4 and TRBJ2-4; 7 bases line up with TRBD1. The CDR3 is 14 amino acids. Germline trimming cut 5 bases from V and 7 bases from J; bases unmatched to any gene: 8. DNA for the CDR3: TGTGCCAGCAGTCCCGACAGGGTGGGGAACATTCAGTACTTC. Protein: CASSPDRVGNIQYF.

This clonotype was seen ten or more times. The chain recombines TRBV28 with TRBJ2-6; the match to TRBD1 covers 11 bases. CDR1 is MDHEN and CDR2 is SYDVKM in the germline V gene. The CDR3 extends over 18 amino acids. J lost 4 bases, V lost 5 bases, and 10 bases had no gene match. The CDR3 reads CASSTLGQGARGANVLTF. The CDR3 nucleotides read TGTGCCAGCAGTACCCTAGGACAGGGGGCAAGGGGGGCCAACGTCCTGACTTTC.

This clonotype came up many times. The chain links TRBV20-1 to TRBJ2-6; perhaps TRBD2 as D (5 bases). CDR3 size: 16 residues. Per the germline V gene, CDR1 is DFQATT and CDR2 is SNEGSKA (reference sequence). V dropped 6 bases and J dropped 0 bases, with 15 bases sitting between them. The chain's CDR3 is CSAERGLGSGANVLTF. The DNA for the CDR3 is TGCAGTGCGGAGAGAGGGCTGGGCTCTGGGGCCAACGTCCTGACTTTC.

The sample holds many counts of this clonotype. The gene calls are TRBV12-3 or TRBV12-4 and TRBJ2-3, with 10 bases aligning to TRBD1. CDR3 length equals 11 residues. The trim removed 6 bases at V and 12 bases at J, leaving 3 bases unmatched. This chain's CDR3 is CASRTTGGQYF. The CDR3 nucleotides read TGTGCCAGCAGAACGACAGGGGGCCAGTATTTT.

This clonotype was recorded at least ten times. V and J are TRBV3-1 and TRBJ2-7; a possible D gene is TRBD1 (5 bases). The V and J ends lost 0 bases and 5 bases respectively, with 14 bases between them. The CDR3 totals 15 residues. In germline, CDR1 is LGHDT, CDR2 YNNKEL (reference sequence). The CDR3 DNA is TGTGCCAGCAGCCAAGAGTCTATGGGGCTCCACGAGCAGTACTTC. The encoded protein is CASSQESMGLHEQYF.

This clonotype was recorded many times. The CDR3 spells CASSQPGLAGGADTQYF. The CDR3 DNA follows: TGTGCCAGCAGCCAGCCGGGACTAGCGGGAGGAGCAGATACGCAGTATTTT. The chain couples TRBV3-1 to TRBJ2-3; TRBD2 agrees at 15 bases. The CDR3 has 17 residues. V lost 3 bases, J lost 4 bases, and 5 bases stayed unmatched. Per the germline V gene, CDR1 is LGHDT and CDR2 is YNNKEL (reference sequence).

J is TRBJ2-1 and V is TRBV4-2; 8 bases fit TRBD2. V shed 0 bases and J 3 bases; nucleotides not matched to a gene: 7. The CDR3 runs to 17 residues. Germline lookup yields CDR1 LGHNA and CDR2 YNFKEQ. CDR3 nucleotides: TGTGCCAGCAGCCAAGAAAGGCTAGCGGGCGGCTACAATGAGCAGTTCTTC. Residues: CASSQERLAGGYNEQFF.

This clonotype was observed at least ten times. This chain uses TRBV12-3 or TRBV12-4 with TRBJ2-5, with 8 bases identical to TRBD2. V shed 6 bases, J shed 3 bases, and the junction held 6 bases outside the gene matches. This CDR3 spans 14 amino acids. The CDR3 sequence is CASRPAGVKETQYF. CDR3 DNA sequence: TGTGCCAGCAGGCCAGCGGGGGTCAAAGAGACCCAGTACTTC.

V gene TRBV5-5 combines with J gene TRBJ2-5, with 9 bases aligning to TRBD2. V trimming: 5 bases; J trimming: 1 base; junction bases outside the gene matches: 3. The germline V gene has CDR1 SGHKS and CDR2 YYEKEE (reference sequence). The CDR3 has 14 amino acids. The CDR3: CASRPSGTQETQYF. The CDR3 coding sequence is TGTGCCAGCAGACCTAGCGGGACCCAAGAGACCCAGTACTTC.

This clonotype was seen repeatedly, ten times or more. This chain uses TRBV10-3 with TRBJ2-7; TRBD2 aligns across 8 bases. V trimming: 0 bases; J trimming: 5 bases; junction bases outside the gene matches: 3. Per germline, CDR1 ENHRY and CDR2 SYGVKD. The CDR3 is 14 residues long. This chain's CDR3 is CAISESSGRNEQYF. The CDR3 bases are TGTGCCATCAGTGAGTCGAGCGGGAGAAACGAGCAGTACTTC.

Ten or more counts support this clonotype. The chain couples TRBV6-5 to TRBJ2-1, with D tentatively TRBD2 (6 bases). CDR1 and CDR2 (germline): MNHEY, SVGAGI. The CDR3 totals 14 residues. With 2 bases removed from V and 4 bases from J, the gap between germline ends came to 9 bases. CDR3 DNA sequence: TGTGCCAGCAGTTACATCGGGACTTACAATGAGCAGTTCTTC. As protein: CASSYIGTYNEQFF.

This clonotype was observed many times. This chain links TRBV12-3 or TRBV12-4 with TRBJ2-7; D not resolved. V dropped 0 bases and J dropped 4 bases, with 10 bases sitting between them. The CDR3 has 14 residues. CDR3 DNA sequence: TGTGCCAGCAGTTTAGCCGGTGGAAATTACGAGCAGTACTTC. It encodes CASSLAGGNYEQYF.

This clonotype was seen a handful of times. The chain uses TRBV18 and TRBJ2-1; TRBD1 matches 7 bases. The CDR3 spans 16 residues. Germline CDR1 and CDR2: KGHSH and LQKENI. The V and J ends lost 5 bases and 0 bases, in that order; junction bases with no gene match: 7. CDR3 bases: TGTGCCAGCTCAACAGTGACAGGGAGCTCCTACAATGAGCAGTTCTTC. This codes for CASSTVTGSSYNEQFF.

This clonotype has at least ten counts. The chain carries TRBV7-2 and TRBJ2-7; D is ambiguous. This CDR3 has 11 amino acids. Trimming removed 2 bases from V and 5 bases from J, with 4 bases in between. Per germline, CDR1 SGHTA and CDR2 FQGNSA. The CDR3 nucleotides read TGTGCCAGCAGCTTATTTGACGAGCAGTACTTC. Translation: CASSLFDEQYF.

This clonotype has ten or more counts. The J gene is TRBJ1-1, the V gene TRBV20-1; perhaps TRBD1 as D (6 bases). CDR1 and CDR2 from the germline V gene are DFQATT and SNEGSKA (reference sequence). The V gene lost 2 bases and the J gene lost 7 bases, with 11 bases spanning the gap. The CDR3 spans 12 residues. The CDR3 region has the DNA TGCAGTGCTAGATCTCCAGGGGTTGAAGCTTTCTTT. This encodes CSARSPGVEAFF.